A selection of T cell receptor beta chains follows, all from one sample in a study of blood T cell repertoires in COVID-19. Clones were sequenced by immunoSEQ multiplex PCR, and TCRdb holds only the in-frame ones, with some missing. This sample has fewer than 40,000 clones, with 81% found just once. The sequenced sample was peripheral blood. The receptors come from a man between 65 and 85 years old with COVID-19, enrolled during active disease. CDR3s include the opening cysteine and the closing phenylalanine or tryptophan. The order of the fields is clone size, J gene, V gene, D gene, CDR3 protein, CDR3 DNA. The D gene is left open where the match is weak. Clone size, where shown, is once, few, many, or a class for clones that have expanded.

NA	TRBJ1-1	TRBV14	TRBD1	CASSGDRGLEAFF	TGTGCCAGCAGCGGAGACAGGGGGCTAGAAGCTTTCTTT
few	TRBJ1-2	TRBV4-1	TRBD1	CASSPIGGNYGYTF	TGCGCCAGCAGCCCTATAGGGGGCAACTATGGCTACACCTTC
NA	TRBJ1-2	TRBV7-3	NA	CASSFDREDGYTF	TGTGCCAGCAGCTTCGACCGGGAGGATGGCTACACCTTC
NA	TRBJ1-1	TRBV7-2	NA	CASSPFSTGVGAFF	TGTGCCAGCAGCCCTTTCTCTACGGGGGTCGGGGCTTTCTTT
NA	TRBJ1-1	TRBV10-3	TRBD1	CAITRTGGASEAFF	TGTGCCATCACCCGGACAGGGGGCGCCTCTGAAGCTTTCTTT
NA	TRBJ2-2	TRBV29-1	TRBD1	CSAKTGSGELFF	TGCAGCGCTAAGACAGGGTCCGGGGAGCTGTTTTTT
NA	TRBJ1-2	TRBV4-1	NA	CASSQPTGQHGYTF	TGCGCCAGCAGCCAACCGACAGGCCAGCATGGCTACACCTTC
NA	TRBJ2-7	TRBV7-9	NA	CASSLGSVSYEQYF	TGTGCCAGCAGCTTAGGTTCGGTCTCCTACGAGCAGTACTTC
NA	TRBJ2-1	TRBV5-6	TRBD2	CASSPGLAANEQFF	TGTGCCAGCAGCCCGGGACTAGCGGCGAATGAGCAGTTCTTC
NA	TRBJ2-1	TRBV4-3	NA	CASSFVGESDNEQFF	TGCGCCAGCAGCTTCGTCGGGGAGTCCGACAATGAGCAGTTCTTC
NA	TRBJ2-5	TRBV7-9	NA	CASSSPRLGETQYF	TGTGCCAGCAGCTCCCCGAGGTTAGGAGAGACCCAGTACTTC
NA	TRBJ2-2	TRBV27	TRBD2	CASSLWGTSGSWDTGELFF	TGTGCCAGCAGTTTATGGGGGACTAGCGGGAGTTGGGACACCGGGGAGCTGTTTTTT
once	TRBJ2-3	TRBV30	NA	CAWSGLRLRRTDTQYF	TGTGCCTGGAGTGGTCTCCGACTACGGCGGACAGATACGCAGTATTTT
NA	TRBJ1-1	TRBV9	TRBD1	CASSVPSTGGNTEAFF	TGTGCCAGCAGCGTACCATCGACAGGGGGAAACACTGAAGCTTTCTTT
NA	TRBJ1-6	TRBV4-2	NA	CASSQDTGTRDSPLHF	TGTGCCAGCAGCCAAGATACTGGCACTAGGGATTCACCCCTCCACTTT
NA	TRBJ1-2	TRBV27	NA	CASSFQGNYGYTF	TGTGCCAGCAGTTTTCAGGGTAACTATGGCTACACCTTC
NA	TRBJ2-7	TRBV11-3	NA	CASSRGRSSYEQYF	TGTGCCAGCAGTCGGGGTAGGTCGTCCTACGAGCAGTACTTC
NA	TRBJ2-1	TRBV9	TRBD2	CASSVTSGYNEQFF	TGTGCCAGCAGCGTTACTAGCGGTTACAATGAGCAGTTCTTC